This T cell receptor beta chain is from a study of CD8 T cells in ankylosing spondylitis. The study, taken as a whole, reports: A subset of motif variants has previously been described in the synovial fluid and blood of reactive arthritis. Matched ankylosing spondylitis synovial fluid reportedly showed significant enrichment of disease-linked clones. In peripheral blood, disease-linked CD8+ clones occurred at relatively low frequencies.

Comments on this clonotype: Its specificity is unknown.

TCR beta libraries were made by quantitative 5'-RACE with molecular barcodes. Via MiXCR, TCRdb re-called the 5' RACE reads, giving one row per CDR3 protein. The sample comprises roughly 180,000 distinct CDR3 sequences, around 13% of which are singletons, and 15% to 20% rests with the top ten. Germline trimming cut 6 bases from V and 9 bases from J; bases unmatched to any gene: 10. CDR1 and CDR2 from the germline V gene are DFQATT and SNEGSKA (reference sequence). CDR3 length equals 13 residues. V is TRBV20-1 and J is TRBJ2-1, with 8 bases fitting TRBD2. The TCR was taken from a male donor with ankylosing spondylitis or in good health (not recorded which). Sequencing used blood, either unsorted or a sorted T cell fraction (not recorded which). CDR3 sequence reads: CSARERLASEQFF. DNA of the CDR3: TGCAGTGCCCGAGAGCGACTAGCGTCTGAGCAGTTCTTC.